This TCR beta chain was obtained from a study of T cell changes during pregnancy in multiple sclerosis. CDR3 length: 13 amino acids. Germline V lookup: CDR1 SGHNT, CDR2 YYREEE (reference sequence). V trimming: 5 bases; J trimming: 6 bases; junction bases outside the gene matches: 8. TCRdb's table, derived via immunoSEQ multiplex PCR, lists solely in-frame clones and lacks some. This repertoire shows roughly 110,000 clones, about nine tenths found once; its top ten account for around 0.8%. This clone was found a few times. The sequence was obtained from a female donor in good health, enrolled as a control in a pregnancy study. The gene calls are TRBV5-4 and TRBJ2-7; TRBD1 aligns across 7 bases. The specimen was peripheral blood, collected in the third trimester of pregnancy. This CDR3 reads CASRSGQRGEQYF. The CDR3 bases are TGTGCCAGCAGGTCGGGACAGAGGGGCGAGCAGTACTTC.